This entry lists 5 T cell receptor beta chains sequenced from one sample in a study of shared clonotypes between healthy human individuals (dated by TCRdb to the early 2020s). The library was built by means of the immunoSEQ multiplex PCR assay. The clones in this table, taken by TCRdb from immuneACCESS, are in-frame only. Not every clone is retained; where verified, under half of the shortfall comes from an unresolved V gene, and the cause of the rest is unknown. The sample includes around 990,000 clones, with about 72% observed a single time. 0.89% of the sample is taken by the ten largest. The specimen sequenced was memory CD4+ T cells from PBMCs. This sample's cell subset or site label indicates: CD45RA-negative fraction. The receptors were sampled from a man aged 18 to 30 in good health. Some clones in this sample may be carry-over from other donors' samples.

The V gene is TRBV7-3, the J gene TRBJ2-2; the D gene is possibly TRBD2 (5 bases). CDR1 and CDR2 (germline): SGHTA, FQGTGA. V dropped 5 bases and J dropped 6 bases, with 13 bases sitting between them. The CDR3 loop spans 14 amino acids. CDR3 nucleotides: TGTGCCAGCAGCCTAGCCGAATTCTCCGGGGAGCTGTTTTTT. Its protein product is CASSLAEFSGELFF.

DNA for the CDR3: TGTGCCAGCAGCTTGCAGGGAGGATATGGCTACACCTTC. It encodes CASSLQGGYGYTF. The gene calls are TRBV5-4 and TRBJ1-2; possible D gene TRBD1, 5 bases. CDR3 length: 13 amino acids. Deletions cut 1 base from V and 5 bases from J, with 9 bases between. Germline loops: CDR1 SGHNT, CDR2 YYREEE (reference sequence).

Remarks on this clone: In the same sample, other DNA sequences code for this CDR3. J is TRBJ2-5 and V is TRBV20-1; D unclear. The V and J ends lost 3 bases and 5 bases respectively, with 7 bases between them. Germline V gives CDR1 DFQATT, CDR2 SNEGSKA (reference sequence). The CDR3 covers 11 residues. The CDR3 spells CSARERETQYF. Here the CDR3 DNA reads TGCAGTGCTAGGGAACGGGAGACCCAGTACTTC.

In this sample, this clone turned up a few times. Possible read error: a much larger clone is one base away. The sample has other DNA sequences that encode this CDR3 too. The chain couples TRBV2 to TRBJ1-5; D ambiguous. Trimming shortened V by 4 bases and J by 1 base, and 2 bases separated the two germline ends. The CDR3 length is 12 residues. CDR1 and CDR2 (germline): SNHLY, FYNNEI. The CDR3 DNA reads as TGTGCCAGCAGTGCAAGCAATCAGCCCCAGCATTTT. It encodes CASSASNQPQHF.

The sample holds a few counts of this clone. The chain recombines TRBV6-1 with TRBJ1-1; 7 nucleotides align to TRBD1. The V segment lost 6 bases and the J segment 3 bases; nucleotides outside the gene matches: 10. Germline values: CDR1 MNHNS, CDR2 SASEGT. CDR3 length: 15 amino acids. In DNA form, the CDR3 reads TGTGCCAGCAGGGCCGGGACAGCGCTAGACACTGAAGCTTTCTTT. Its protein product is CASRAGTALDTEAFF.